The present T cell receptor (beta chain) was sequenced within a study of neoadjuvant nivolumab and ipilimumab in lung cancer. The CDR3 sequence is 13 residues long. V gave up 0 bases and J gave up 14 bases, with 11 bases separating them. CDR1 MNHEY and CDR2 SVGAGI come from the germline V gene. Measured with immunoSEQ multiplex PCR; TCRdb has only the in-frame clones, and not every one. The repertoire holds 4,500 or so clones, 77% seen once, with 10% to 15% in the top ten. The material sequenced was adjacent normal lung tissue, taken after neoadjuvant nivolumab, alone or with ipilimumab, at or shortly before surgery. The receptor comes from an adult with non-small cell lung cancer. The rearrangement joins TRBV6-5 to TRBJ1-6; possibly TRBD1 for D (5 bases). The CDR3 DNA sequence: TGTGCCAGCAGTTACTCGAGGGGTTTTGCCCTCCACTTT. This sequence encodes CASSYSRGFALHF.